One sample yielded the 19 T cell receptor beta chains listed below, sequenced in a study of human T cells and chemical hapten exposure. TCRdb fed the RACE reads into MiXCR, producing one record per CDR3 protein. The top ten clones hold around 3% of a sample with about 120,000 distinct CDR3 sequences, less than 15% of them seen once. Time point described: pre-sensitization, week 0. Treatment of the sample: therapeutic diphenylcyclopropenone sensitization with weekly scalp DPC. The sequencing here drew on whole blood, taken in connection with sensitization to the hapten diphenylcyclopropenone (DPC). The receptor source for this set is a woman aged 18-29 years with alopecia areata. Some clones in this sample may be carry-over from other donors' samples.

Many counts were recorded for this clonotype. CDR3 nucleotide sequence: TGTGCCAGCAGTTTGGACAGGGGAAACGGCTACACCTTC. Translation: CASSLDRGNGYTF. The V call is TRBV27, the J call TRBJ1-2, with 9 nucleotides matching TRBD1. Germline V CDR1 and CDR2: MNHEY, SMNVEV (reference sequence). With V trimmed by 3 bases and J by 8 bases, 4 bases remained unmatched. This CDR3 contains 13 residues.

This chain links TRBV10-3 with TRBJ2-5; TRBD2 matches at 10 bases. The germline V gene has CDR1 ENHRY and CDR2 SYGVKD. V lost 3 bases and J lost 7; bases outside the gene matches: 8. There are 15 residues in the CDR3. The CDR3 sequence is CAISDGTSAPGTQYF. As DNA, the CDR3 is TGTGCCATCAGTGACGGGACTAGCGCCCCAGGGACCCAGTACTTC.

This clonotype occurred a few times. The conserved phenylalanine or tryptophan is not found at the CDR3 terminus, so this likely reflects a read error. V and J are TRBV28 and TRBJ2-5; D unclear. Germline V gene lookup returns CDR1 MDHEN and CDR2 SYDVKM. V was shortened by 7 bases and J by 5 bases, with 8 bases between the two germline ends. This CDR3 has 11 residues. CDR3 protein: CASIKRETQYS. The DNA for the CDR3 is TGTGCCAGCATCAAGAGGGAGACCCAGTACTCC.

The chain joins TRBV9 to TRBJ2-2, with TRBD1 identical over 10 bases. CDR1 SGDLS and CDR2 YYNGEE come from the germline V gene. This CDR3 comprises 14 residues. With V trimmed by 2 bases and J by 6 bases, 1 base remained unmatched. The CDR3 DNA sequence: TGTGCCAGCAGCGTCGGGACAGGGGCCGGGGAGCTGTTTTTT. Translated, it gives CASSVGTGAGELFF. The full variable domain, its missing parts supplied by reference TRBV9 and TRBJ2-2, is DSGVTQTPKHLITATGQRVTLRCSPRSGDLSVYWYQQSLDQGLQFLIQYYNGEERAKGNILERFSAQQFPDLHSELNLSSLELGDSALYFCASSVGTGAGELFFGEGSRLTVL.

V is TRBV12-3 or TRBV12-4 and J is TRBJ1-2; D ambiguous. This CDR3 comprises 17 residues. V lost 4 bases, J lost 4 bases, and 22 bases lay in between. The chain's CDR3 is CASSSDGPTELGYGYTF. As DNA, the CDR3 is TGTGCCAGCAGTTCAGACGGACCAACCGAATTAGGCTATGGCTACACCTTC.

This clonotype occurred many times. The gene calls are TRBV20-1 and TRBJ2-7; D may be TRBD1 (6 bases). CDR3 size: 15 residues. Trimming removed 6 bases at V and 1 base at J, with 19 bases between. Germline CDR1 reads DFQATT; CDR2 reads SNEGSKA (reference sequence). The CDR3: CSAAQTGRSSYEQYF. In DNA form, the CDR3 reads TGCAGTGCGGCGCAAACAGGGCGTTCTTCCTACGAGCAGTACTTC.

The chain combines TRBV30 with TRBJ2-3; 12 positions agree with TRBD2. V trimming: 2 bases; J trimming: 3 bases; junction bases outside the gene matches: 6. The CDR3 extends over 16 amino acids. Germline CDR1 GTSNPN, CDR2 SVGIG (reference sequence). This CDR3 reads CAWSFLAGGPTDTQYF. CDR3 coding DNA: TGTGCCTGGAGTTTTCTAGCGGGGGGGCCTACAGATACGCAGTATTTT.

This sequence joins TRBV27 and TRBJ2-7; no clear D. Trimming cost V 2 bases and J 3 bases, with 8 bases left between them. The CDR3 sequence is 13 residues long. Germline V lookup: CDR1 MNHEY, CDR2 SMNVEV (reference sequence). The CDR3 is CASSLDAFYEQYF. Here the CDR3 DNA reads TGTGCCAGCAGTTTAGACGCCTTCTACGAGCAGTACTTC.

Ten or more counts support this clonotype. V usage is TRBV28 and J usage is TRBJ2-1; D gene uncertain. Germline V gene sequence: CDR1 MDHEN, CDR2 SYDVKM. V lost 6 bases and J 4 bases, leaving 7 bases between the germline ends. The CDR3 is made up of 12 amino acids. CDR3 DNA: TGTGCCAGCAGCCTTAGGTACAATGAGCAGTTCTTC. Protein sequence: CASSLRYNEQFF.

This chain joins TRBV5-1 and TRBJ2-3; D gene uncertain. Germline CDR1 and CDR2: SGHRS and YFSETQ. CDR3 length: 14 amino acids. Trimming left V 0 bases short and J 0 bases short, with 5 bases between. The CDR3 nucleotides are TGCGCCAGCAGCTTGGCCTCTAGCACAGATACGCAGTATTTT. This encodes CASSLASSTDTQYF.

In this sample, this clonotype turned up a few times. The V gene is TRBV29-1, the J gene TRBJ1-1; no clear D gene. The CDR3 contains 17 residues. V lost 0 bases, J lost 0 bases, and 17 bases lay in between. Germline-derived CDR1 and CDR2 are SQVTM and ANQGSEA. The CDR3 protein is CSVEEAFVNRMNTEAFF. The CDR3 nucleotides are TGCAGCGTTGAAGAGGCGTTCGTGAACAGAATGAACACTGAAGCTTTCTTT.

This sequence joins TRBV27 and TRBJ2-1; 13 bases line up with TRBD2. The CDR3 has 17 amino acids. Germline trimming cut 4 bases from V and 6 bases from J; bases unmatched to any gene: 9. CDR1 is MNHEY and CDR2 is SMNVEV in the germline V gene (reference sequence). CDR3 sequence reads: CASSSASRLAGGNEQFF. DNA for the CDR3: TGTGCCAGCAGTTCCGCGTCCCGACTAGCGGGGGGCAATGAGCAGTTCTTC.

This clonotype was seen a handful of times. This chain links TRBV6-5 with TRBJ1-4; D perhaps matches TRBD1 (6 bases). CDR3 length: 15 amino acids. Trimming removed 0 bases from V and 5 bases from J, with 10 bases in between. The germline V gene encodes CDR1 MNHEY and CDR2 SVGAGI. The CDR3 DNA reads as TGTGCCAGCAGTTACTCGGCCAGGGGAAATGAAAAACTGTTTTTT. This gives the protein CASSYSARGNEKLFF.

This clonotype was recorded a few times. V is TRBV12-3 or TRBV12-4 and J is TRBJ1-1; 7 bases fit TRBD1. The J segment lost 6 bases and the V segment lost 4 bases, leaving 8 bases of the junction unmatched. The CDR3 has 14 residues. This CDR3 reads CASSSTGVIAEAFF. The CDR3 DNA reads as TGTGCCAGCAGTTCTACAGGGGTAATAGCTGAAGCTTTCTTT.

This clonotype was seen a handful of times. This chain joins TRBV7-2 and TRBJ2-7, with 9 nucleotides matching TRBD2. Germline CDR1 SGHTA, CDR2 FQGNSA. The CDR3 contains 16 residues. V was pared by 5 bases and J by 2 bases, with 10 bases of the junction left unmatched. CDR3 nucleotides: TGTGCCAGCAGCCCCCAGGGAGCGGGGGGACCCTACGAGCAGTACTTC. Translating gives CASSPQGAGGPYEQYF. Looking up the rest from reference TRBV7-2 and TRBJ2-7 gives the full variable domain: GAGVSQSPSNKVTEKGKDVELRCDPISGHTALYWYRQSLGQGLEFLIYFQGNSAPDKSGLPSDRFSAERTGGSVSTLTIQRTQQEDSAVYLCASSPQGAGGPYEQYFGPGTRLTVT.

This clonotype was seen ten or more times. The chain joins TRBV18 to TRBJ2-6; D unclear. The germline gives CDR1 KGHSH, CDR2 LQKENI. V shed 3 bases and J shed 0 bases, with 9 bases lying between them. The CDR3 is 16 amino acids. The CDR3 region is CASSPPGLSGANVLTF. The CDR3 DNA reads TGTGCCAGCTCACCCCCCGGGCTCTCTGGGGCCAACGTCCTGACTTTC.

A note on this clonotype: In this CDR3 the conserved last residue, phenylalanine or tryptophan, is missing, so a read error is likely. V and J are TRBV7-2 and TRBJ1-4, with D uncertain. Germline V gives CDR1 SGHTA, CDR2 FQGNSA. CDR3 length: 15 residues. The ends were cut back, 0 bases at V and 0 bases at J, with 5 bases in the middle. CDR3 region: CASSLATATNEKLFY. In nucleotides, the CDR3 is TGTGCCAGCAGCTTAGCCACCGCAACTAATGAAAAACTGTTTTAT.

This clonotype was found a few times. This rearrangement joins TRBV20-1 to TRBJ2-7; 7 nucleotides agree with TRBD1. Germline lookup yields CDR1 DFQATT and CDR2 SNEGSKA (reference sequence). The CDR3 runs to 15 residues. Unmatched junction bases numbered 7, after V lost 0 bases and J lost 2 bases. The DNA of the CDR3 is TGCAGTGCTAGAGAGGGGACAGTTGTCGCCTACGAGCAGTACTTC. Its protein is CSAREGTVVAYEQYF.

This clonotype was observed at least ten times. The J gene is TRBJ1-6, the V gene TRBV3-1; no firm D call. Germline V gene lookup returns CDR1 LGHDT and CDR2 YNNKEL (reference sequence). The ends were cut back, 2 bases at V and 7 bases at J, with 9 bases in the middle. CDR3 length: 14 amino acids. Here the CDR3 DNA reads TGTGCCAGCAGCCAAACGGATTCCAATTCACCCCTCCACTTT. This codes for CASSQTDSNSPLHF.